This entry lists 16 T cell receptor beta chains sequenced from one sample in a study of blood T cell repertoires in COVID-19. Assay: immunoSEQ multiplex PCR; the TCRdb copy retains only in-frame clones and omits some. The repertoire holds about 57,000 clones, with around 90% as singletons. The sample consisted of peripheral blood. All receptors derive from a woman aged 80 or older with COVID-19, enrolled during active disease.

The CDR3 sequence: CASSLETGGRAFF. In DNA form, the CDR3 reads TGTGCCAGCAGTTTGGAAACAGGGGGGCGGGCTTTCTTT. The genes are TRBV12-3 or TRBV12-4 and TRBJ1-1; TRBD1 matches at 8 bases. V gave up 3 bases and J gave up 11 bases; unmatched junction bases: 8. CDR3 length equals 13 residues.

The chain carries TRBV15 and TRBJ1-6; no definite D call. V dropped 9 bases and J dropped 7 bases, with 16 bases sitting between them. The CDR3 covers 14 residues. CDR1 is LNHNV and CDR2 is YYDKDF in the germline V gene (reference sequence). DNA of the CDR3: TGTGCCACGACCTTGGGAGGGTACAATTCACCCCTCCACTTT. Translated, it gives CATTLGGYNSPLHF. Full variable domain (outside the CDR3, taken from reference TRBV15 and TRBJ1-6): DAMVIQNPRYQVTQFGKPVTLSCSQTLNHNVMYWYQQKSSQAPKLLFHYYDKDFNNEADTPDNFQSRRPNTSFCFLDIRSPGLGDTAMYLCATTLGGYNSPLHFGNGTRLTVT.

This clone was seen a single time. This sequence joins TRBV29-1 and TRBJ1-1; 10 nucleotides align to TRBD1. Germline CDR1 is SQVTM and CDR2 is ANQGSEA. V lost 8 bases to trimming and J lost 9 bases; unmatched junction nucleotides: 6. The CDR3 covers 11 residues. DNA for the CDR3: TGCAGCATCGGACAGGGGGTCCAAGCTTTCTTT. Its protein product is CSIGQGVQAFF.

This clone was found once. V is TRBV10-2 and J is TRBJ1-1; the D gene is possibly TRBD1 (6 bases). Per germline, CDR1 WSHSY and CDR2 SAAADI. V shed 6 bases and J shed 5 bases, with 10 bases lying between them. This CDR3 has 12 amino acids. The CDR3 region has the DNA TGCGCCAGCAGAGGGGGTGAGACTGAAGCTTTCTTT. Protein: CASRGGETEAFF.

V is TRBV3-1 (or the pseudogene TRBV3-2) and J is TRBJ1-3; weak D call: TRBD1 (6 bases). Germline V gene lookup returns CDR1 LGHDT and CDR2 YNNKEL (reference sequence). The length of the CDR3 is 13 residues. The germline V and J ends were trimmed by 3 bases and 6 bases, with 9 bases remaining between them. CDR3 in DNA: TGTGCCAGCAGCCAGGGACACCAAAACACCATATATTTT. Residues: CASSQGHQNTIYF.

V is TRBV5-5 and J is TRBJ1-1; unclear D gene. This CDR3 comprises 13 residues. CDR1 is SGHKS and CDR2 is YYEKEE in the germline V gene (reference sequence). V was pared by 0 bases and J by 3 bases, with 6 bases between. As DNA, the CDR3 is TGTGCCAGCAGCTTGGATCGGTACACTGAAGCTTTCTTT. Protein sequence: CASSLDRYTEAFF. Looking up the rest from reference TRBV5-5 and TRBJ1-1 gives the full variable domain: DAGVTQSPTHLIKTRGQQVTLRCSPISGHKSVSWYQQVLGQGPQFIFQYYEKEERGRGNFPDRFSARQFPNYSSELNVNALLLGDSALYLCASSLDRYTEAFFGQGTRLTVV.

The chain couples TRBV10-3 to TRBJ2-5; TRBD2 agrees at 9 bases. The V gene's germline CDR1 is ENHRY and CDR2 SYGVKD. The length of the CDR3 is 15 residues. Trimming took 3 bases from V and 4 from J; bases not matched to a gene: 6. The CDR3 loop reads CAISEAGGLGETQYF. The CDR3 DNA sequence: TGTGCCATCAGTGAAGCGGGGGGCCTAGGAGAGACCCAGTACTTC.

V and J are TRBV10-2 and TRBJ2-1; 11 nucleotides line up with TRBD1. The ends lost 6 bases at V and 5 bases at J; junction bases unmatched: 6. This CDR3 has 15 residues. The V gene's germline CDR1 is WSHSY and CDR2 SAAADI. The CDR3 loop reads CASRAGTGGDNEQFF. CDR3 coding DNA: TGCGCCAGCAGAGCCGGGACAGGGGGGGACAATGAGCAGTTCTTC.

The V call is TRBV6-5, the J call TRBJ2-2; 11 nucleotides match TRBD2. V lost 2 bases, J lost 6 bases, and 2 bases stayed unmatched. This CDR3 is built from 15 residues. From germline, CDR1 is MNHEY and CDR2 SVGAGI. The CDR3 loop reads CASSYLAGGSGELFF. In DNA, the CDR3 is TGTGCCAGCAGTTACCTAGCGGGGGGTTCCGGGGAGCTGTTTTTT.

Comments on this clone: The junction does not match germline at one end; this may be a read error. The chain uses TRBV11-2 and TRBJ1-6; 9 bases agree with TRBD1. There are 20 residues in the CDR3. Germline-derived CDR1 and CDR2 are SGHAT and FQNNGV. CDR3 protein: CASSVEPGQGGFSYNSPLHF. The CDR3 DNA reads as TGTGCCAGCAGCGTAGAACCGGGACAGGGAGGATTCTCCTATAATTCACCCCTCCACTTT.

This clone appeared a few times. The chain uses TRBV7-6 and TRBJ2-2, with 8 bases fitting TRBD1. After removal of 4 bases from V and 1 base from J, the junction contained 8 bases not matched to a gene. This CDR3 is 17 amino acids long. Germline CDR1 reads SGHVS; CDR2 reads FNYEAQ. The CDR3 nucleotides read TGTGCCAGCAGCTATAAACCGGGACAGGAGAACACCGGGGAGCTGTTTTTT. Translation gives CASSYKPGQENTGELFF.

This chain uses TRBV3-1 (or the pseudogene TRBV3-2) with TRBJ1-1, with 11 bases lining up with TRBD1. The CDR3 runs to 15 residues. V was pared by 6 bases and J by 7 bases, with 10 bases of the junction left unmatched. Germline loops: CDR1 LGHDT, CDR2 YNNKEL (reference sequence). The CDR3 loop reads CASSHSDRGQGEAFF. Here the CDR3 DNA reads TGTGCCAGCAGTCACTCGGACAGGGGGCAAGGTGAAGCTTTCTTT.

This rearrangement joins TRBV27 to TRBJ1-6; D possibly corresponds to TRBD1 (6 bases). The length of the CDR3 is 18 residues. From germline, CDR1 is MNHEY and CDR2 SMNVEV (reference sequence). V lost 6 bases and J 0 bases, leaving 18 bases between the germline ends. The CDR3 here is CASRPSTGRSSYNSPLHF. Here the CDR3 DNA reads TGTGCCAGCAGGCCTTCGACAGGACGAAGCTCCTATAATTCACCCCTCCACTTT.

The CDR3 is CASSLDSFSNQPQHF. CDR3 nucleotides: TGTGCCAGCAGCCTCGACAGTTTTAGCAATCAGCCCCAGCATTTT. The J gene is TRBJ1-5, the V gene TRBV28, with D maybe TRBD1 (5 bases). The CDR3 has 15 amino acids. Trimming took off 6 bases at V and 0 bases at J, with 12 bases between the two ends. Germline assignment: CDR1 MDHEN and CDR2 SYDVKM.

The gene calls are TRBV6-5 and TRBJ1-1, with TRBD1 identical over 9 bases. The V gene end was trimmed by 8 bases and the J gene end by 5 bases; junction bases not matched to a gene: 9. Germline CDR1 reads MNHEY; CDR2 reads SVGAGI. The CDR3 length is 14 residues. The CDR3 sequence: CASSGQGRWTEAFF. Here the CDR3 DNA reads TGTGCCAGCTCGGGACAGGGAAGATGGACTGAAGCTTTCTTT.

The genes are TRBV15 and TRBJ1-2; D unresolved. Trimming took off 3 bases at V and 4 bases at J, with 18 bases between the two ends. The germline CDR1 and CDR2 sequences are LNHNV and YYDKDF (reference sequence). The CDR3 has 16 residues. This CDR3 is CATSSVSSRRIYGYTF. CDR3 sequence (DNA): TGTGCCACCAGCAGTGTTAGCTCTAGACGGATCTATGGCTACACCTTC.